This T cell receptor beta chain appears in the sequencing data of a study of PD-1 blockade in mismatch repair-deficient tumors (dated by TCRdb to the late 2010s). In terms of the full investigation: The trial enrolled under 90 consecutive patients with about a dozen mismatch repair-deficient cancer types between late 2013 and 2016, all previously treated and progressing. Tumor-associated T cell clones were tracked in the peripheral blood of patients responding to PD-1 blockade by deep sequencing of TCR CDR3 regions.

Results the study describes overall, beyond this receptor: Clonal expansion was elicited by three of seven peptides, and around 150 unique blood TCRs were yielded, about seven of which were also found in tumor; all positive peptides were derived from frameshift mutations. Tumor-resident clones, often undetectable in blood before treatment, expanded rapidly after pembrolizumab and then contracted, generally before radiologic responses.

The sample's time point label, in plain terms: approximately ten-day in vitro stimulation with candidate neoantigen peptide 7. Mismatch repair deficiency in every enrolled patient was established by polymerase chain reaction or immunohistochemistry. A few patients who responded to pembrolizumab therapy underwent TCR sequencing. Seven or eight ELISpot-reactive candidate neoantigen peptides were each used in a roughly 10-day in vitro stimulation before TCR sequencing. A control culture without peptide was run identically and served as baseline for clone fold-change calculations. Pembrolizumab PD-1 blockade was prospectively tested in advanced mismatch repair-deficient cancers, regardless of tissue of origin, in the phase II trial. With regard to this clone: Its antigen is currently not known. It has no much larger one-base neighbor in the sample; base qualities were not kept.

The library was built by means of the immunoSEQ multiplex PCR assay. Per the original workflow: A clone was classified as neoantigen-specific if the clone expanded significantly in response to the relevant peptide and did not expand significantly in response to any other peptide tested. TCRdb took this table from immuneACCESS and kept in-frame rearrangements with V and J called. Such tables lack part of the clones; where checked against another copy, unresolved V genes explain under half of the gap, and the rest is unexplained. Clone size and V and J calls were adopted from that table, with D and trimming inferred from the DNA. This sample lists approximately 10,000 clones; approximately 89% were detected once. The ten top clones hold more than 10% of the sample. The clonotype was recovered from an adult with mismatch repair-deficient cancer. The sequencing used cells cultured in vitro, collected from a patient treated with pembrolizumab.

The CDR3 is CASSEYSGRGDTQYF. The bases are TGTGCCAGCAGTGAATACAGCGGGAGGGGAGATACGCAGTATTTT. The chain couples TRBV25-1 to TRBJ2-3, with 10 bases in between that match TRBD2. CDR1 and CDR2 were assigned from the germline V gene as MGHDK and SYGVNS. V has 0 bases trimmed and J has 5 bases trimmed; junction bases matching no gene number 2. Including the terminal cysteine and phenylalanine, the CDR3 comprises 15 residues. The kept DNA is CDR3 alone, 45 bases in frame from the first base.